The clone carrying this TCR beta chain was counted at least ten times. As yet, its antigen is unknown. The CDR3 has 12 amino acids. V was pared by 0 bases and J by 7 bases, with 4 bases between. These data come from a study of T cells after yellow fever vaccination. Universal primer sites and UMIs were introduced during 5'RACE template-switching synthesis of TCR cDNA. TCRdb reprocessed the 5' RACE reads with MiXCR, giving one entry per CDR3 protein. The sample carries approximately 110,000 distinct CDR3 sequences, roughly 6.7% recorded once. Study-level results: Abundant contaminating clonotypes from the bulk population could appear in FACS-sorted repertoires.

The material sequenced was CD4+ T cells sorted from PBMCs, taken roughly 10 days after the first yellow fever vaccination. This rearrangement joins TRBV12-3 or TRBV12-4 to TRBJ1-5; no reliable D call. This TCR derives from a young man who received the YFV17D yellow fever vaccine. DNA of the CDR3: TGTGCCAGCAGTTTAGCGCAGCAGCCCCAGCATTTT. Translated, it gives CASSLAQQPQHF.